These 32 T cell receptor beta chains were all obtained from the same sample, sequenced in a study of T cell changes during pregnancy in multiple sclerosis. Generated by immunoSEQ multiplex PCR, the TCRdb table keeps only in-frame clones and is missing some. The sample holds about 85,000 clones, just over 90% seen once. The sample was peripheral blood, taken in the first trimester of pregnancy. These receptor sequences come from a female donor with multiple sclerosis, enrolled in a pregnancy study.

The chain recombines TRBV6-4 with TRBJ1-4; no firm D call. V lost 0 bases to trimming and J lost 8 bases, with 7 bases between them. Germline lookup yields CDR1 MRHNA and CDR2 SNTAGT. The CDR3 has 13 residues. CDR3 DNA: TGTGCCAGCAGTGACTCCGCGGGAGAAAAACTGTTTTTT. This gives the protein CASSDSAGEKLFF.

The genes are TRBV21-1 and TRBJ1-5; the table's D call, TRBD1, has no DNA check behind it. TRBV21-1 is reported as a pseudogene. There are 16 residues in the CDR3. As DNA, the CDR3 is TGTGCCAGCAGCCTGGATGGACAGGGAGGCAATCAGCCCCAGCATTTT. Translation: CASSLDGQGGNQPQHF.

This chain connects TRBV23-1 to TRBJ1-2, with 7 nucleotides matching TRBD1. Being an ORF, TRBV23-1 has a function that is uncertain. Trimming took 4 bases from V and 4 from J; bases not matched to a gene: 9. This CDR3 has 15 residues. CDR3 DNA sequence: TGCGCCAGCAGTCGTAGGGACAGTATACCCTATGGCTACACCTTC. It specifies CASSRRDSIPYGYTF.

The J gene is TRBJ1-1, the V gene TRBV11-3; D gene uncertain. The CDR3 has 12 amino acids. The germline CDR1 and CDR2 sequences are SGHNT and YENEEA. Trimming took 4 bases from V and 11 from J, leaving 14 bases between them. The CDR3 DNA reads TGTGCCAGCAGCTCTCCCCCGGGATATGCTTTCTTT. Its protein is CASSSPPGYAFF.

CDR3 sequence: CASRPTVAYEQYF. Here the CDR3 DNA reads TGCGCCAGCAGACCGACAGTTGCCTACGAGCAGTACTTC. The chain joins TRBV5-1 to TRBJ2-7; D is perhaps TRBD1 (5 bases). Germline assignment: CDR1 SGHRS and CDR2 YFSETQ. The CDR3 has 13 residues. Trimming cost V 5 bases and J 2 bases, with 11 bases left between them.

This clone was seen just once. Here the CDR3 reads CASSSKSGATEAFF. The DNA of the CDR3 is TGTGCCAGCAGCTCCAAATCAGGGGCTACTGAAGCTTTCTTT. J is TRBJ1-1 and V is TRBV11-2; weak D call: TRBD1 (6 bases). The CDR3 length is 14 residues. Trimming pared 4 bases from V and 5 bases from J, leaving 14 bases between. Germline values: CDR1 SGHAT, CDR2 FQNNGV.

The chain links TRBV30 to TRBJ1-1; D ambiguous. Germline assignment: CDR1 GTSNPN and CDR2 SVGIG (reference sequence). This CDR3 contains 11 residues. V gave up 1 base and J gave up 10 bases, with 10 bases separating them. The CDR3: CAWSEVSRAFF. In DNA, the CDR3 is TGTGCCTGGAGTGAAGTTTCCAGAGCTTTCTTT.

This clone was detected once. This chain uses TRBV15 with TRBJ2-7; possible D gene TRBD2, 6 bases. V lost 0 bases and J 2 bases, leaving 14 bases between the germline ends. This CDR3 comprises 16 residues. Germline V gene sequence: CDR1 LNHNV, CDR2 YYDKDF (reference sequence). CDR3 sequence reads: CATSRDYAGQTYEQYF. The CDR3 bases are TGTGCCACCAGCAGAGATTATGCGGGGCAAACCTACGAGCAGTACTTC.

The chain carries TRBV9 and TRBJ2-2; the D gene is possibly TRBD1 (8 bases). Trimming removed 4 bases at V and 1 base at J, with 23 bases between. The CDR3 contains 19 residues. CDR1 and CDR2 (germline): SGDLS, YYNGEE. CDR3 nucleotide sequence: TGTGCCAGCAGCTCCGCACGGAGTTACAGGGGGGGGAACACCGGGGAGCTGTTTTTT. It specifies CASSSARSYRGGNTGELFF.

The chain carries TRBV5-5 and TRBJ1-5; D possibly corresponds to TRBD1 (6 bases). Per germline, CDR1 SGHKS and CDR2 YYEKEE (reference sequence). V dropped 3 bases and J dropped 7 bases, with 14 bases sitting between them. The CDR3 has 14 amino acids. The CDR3 protein is CASSSSGTNQPQHF. In DNA form, the CDR3 reads TGTGCCAGCAGCTCATCAGGGACAAACCAGCCCCAGCATTTT.

The J gene is TRBJ2-7, the V gene TRBV7-9, with D perhaps TRBD2 (6 bases). V was clipped by 5 bases and J by 9 bases, with 11 bases between them. This CDR3 is built from 11 residues. Germline V lookup: CDR1 SEHNR, CDR2 FQNEAQ (reference sequence). The CDR3, as DNA: TGTGCCAGCAGCCTACGGGGAGGGCAGTACTTC. It yields the protein CASSLRGGQYF. Together with reference TRBV7-9 and TRBJ2-7, the CDR3 gives the full variable domain: DTGVSQNPRHKITKRGQNVTFRCDPISEHNRLYWYRQTLGQGPEFLTYFQNEAQLEKSRLLSDRFSAERPKGSFSTLEIQRTEQGDSAMYLCASSLRGGQYFGPGTRLTVT.

The chain joins TRBV19 to TRBJ1-1; the D gene is possibly TRBD1 (6 bases). Germline CDR1 LNHDA, CDR2 SQIVND (reference sequence). This CDR3 is built from 11 residues. V dropped 9 bases and J dropped 4 bases, with 9 bases sitting between them. This chain's CDR3 is CASRGFTEAFF. CDR3 bases: TGTGCCAGCAGGGGTTTCACTGAAGCTTTCTTT. Full variable domain (remainder filled in from reference TRBV19 and TRBJ1-1): DGGITQSPKYLFRKEGQNVTLSCEQNLNHDAMYWYRQDPGQGLRLIYYSQIVNDFQKGDIAEGYSVSREKKESFPLTVTSAQKNPTAFYLCASRGFTEAFFGQGTRLTVV.

V usage is TRBV19 and J usage is TRBJ2-2; D is possibly TRBD1 (5 bases). The CDR3 covers 17 residues. Germline V lookup: CDR1 LNHDA, CDR2 SQIVND (reference sequence). Trimming removed 4 bases from V and 2 bases from J, with 17 bases in between. CDR3 residues: CASSTIPPGLNTGELFF. The CDR3 DNA reads as TGTGCCAGTAGTACCATCCCGCCAGGGCTAAACACCGGGGAGCTGTTTTTT.

Here the CDR3 reads CASSLGTSGSYEQYF. For the CDR3, the DNA is TGTGCCAGCAGCTTAGGGACTAGCGGGAGCTACGAGCAGTACTTC. V gene TRBV7-9 combines with J gene TRBJ2-7; 13 nucleotides align to TRBD2. Germline CDR1 and CDR2: SEHNR and FQNEAQ (reference sequence). The V gene end was trimmed by 1 base and the J gene end by 3 bases; junction bases not matched to a gene: 0. This CDR3 spans 15 amino acids.

The J gene is TRBJ2-1, the V gene TRBV28; D not resolved. In germline, CDR1 is MDHEN, CDR2 SYDVKM. The ends were cut back, 6 bases at V and 0 bases at J, with 12 bases in the middle. This CDR3 has 15 residues. The CDR3 coding sequence is TGTGCCAGCAGGTCACTCTCGAGCTCCTACAATGAGCAGTTCTTC. It yields the protein CASRSLSSSYNEQFF.

The V and J genes are TRBV7-3 and TRBJ2-1; the D gene is possibly TRBD2 (7 bases). Trimming took 4 bases from V and 7 from J, leaving 17 bases between them. CDR1 is SGHTA and CDR2 is FQGTGA in the germline V gene. This CDR3 has 15 residues. CDR3 sequence (DNA): TGTGCCAGCAGCTCCGGCGGGGGCCTATGGAATGAGCAGTTCTTC. It codes for CASSSGGGLWNEQFF.

This clone was seen just once. The chain employs TRBV7-2 and TRBJ1-6; no clear D gene. This CDR3 contains 15 residues. Per germline, CDR1 SGHTA and CDR2 FQGNSA. Deletions cut 0 bases from V and 5 bases from J, with 8 bases between. The CDR3 coding sequence is TGTGCCAGCAGCTTAGCGAGAAAAGATAATTCACCCCTCCACTTT. The encoded protein is CASSLARKDNSPLHF.

The V call is TRBV6-5, the J call TRBJ2-2; D is possibly TRBD2 (6 bases). This CDR3 is built from 16 residues. The V gene's germline CDR1 is MNHEY and CDR2 SVGAGI. The V gene lost 2 bases and the J gene lost 2 bases, with 12 bases spanning the gap. The CDR3 protein is CASSYPSGGNTGELFF. CDR3 DNA sequence: TGTGCCAGCAGTTACCCCTCCGGGGGTAACACCGGGGAGCTGTTTTTT.

The V call is TRBV5-1, the J call TRBJ1-2, with TRBD1 matching over 7 bases. The CDR3 sequence is 14 residues long. Germline V gives CDR1 SGHRS, CDR2 YFSETQ. V dropped 4 bases and J dropped 1; count of bases not matched to a gene: 4. The CDR3 here is CASSDGTVNYGYTF. CDR3 bases: TGCGCCAGCAGCGATGGGACAGTTAACTATGGCTACACCTTC.

The chain links TRBV5-1 to TRBJ2-1; D is perhaps TRBD2 (6 bases). This CDR3 comprises 17 residues. Germline V gives CDR1 SGHRS, CDR2 YFSETQ. The V gene lost 0 bases and the J gene lost 5 bases, with 18 bases spanning the gap. CDR3: CASSLVSGQSHNNEQFF. In nucleotides, the CDR3 is TGCGCCAGCAGCTTGGTGAGCGGGCAGAGCCATAACAATGAGCAGTTCTTC. Drawing the rest from reference TRBV5-1 and TRBJ2-1, the complete variable domain is KAGVTQTPRYLIKTRGQQVTLSCSPISGHRSVSWYQQTPGQGLQFLFEYFSETQRNKGNFPGRFSGRQFSNSRSEMNVSTLELGDSALYLCASSLVSGQSHNNEQFFGPGTRLTVL.

The V and J genes are TRBV11-1 and TRBJ2-3, with a possible D match to TRBD1 (6 bases). V shed 3 bases and J shed 0 bases, with 19 bases lying between them. Looked up from germline, CDR1 is SGHAT and CDR2 is FQDESV (reference sequence). This CDR3 is 18 amino acids long. As DNA, the CDR3 is TGTGCCAGCAGCTTGTTAGGGGGAGTGGCAGTTAGCACAGATACGCAGTATTTT. This translates into CASSLLGGVAVSTDTQYF.

The chain couples TRBV5-1 to TRBJ2-1; D perhaps matches TRBD2 (5 bases). Germline CDR1 SGHRS, CDR2 YFSETQ. Trimming removed 2 bases at V and 0 bases at J, with 12 bases between. This CDR3 region has 16 residues. The CDR3 spells CASSLVKTNSYNEQFF. The CDR3 DNA reads TGCGCCAGCAGCTTAGTAAAGACTAACTCCTACAATGAGCAGTTCTTC.

This clone was recorded only once. This rearrangement joins TRBV14 to TRBJ2-5; 12 nucleotides line up with TRBD2. The V gene end was trimmed by 1 base and the J gene end by 5 bases; junction bases not matched to a gene: 14. The CDR3 runs to 19 residues. Germline CDR1 SGHDN, CDR2 FVKESK. CDR3 bases: TGTGCCAGCAGCCAAGGGAGGCTAGCGGGAGGGCCGGGCCGTGAGACCCAGTACTTC. Amino acids: CASSQGRLAGGPGRETQYF.

This chain uses TRBV4-3 with TRBJ2-7, with D unresolved. The germline V gene has CDR1 LGHNA and CDR2 YSLEER. This CDR3 comprises 15 residues. Between the trimmed V and J ends, which lost 3 bases and 2 bases, there was a span of 14 bases. CDR3 region: CASSQLGTAAYEQYF. CDR3 bases: TGCGCCAGCAGCCAGCTCGGCACAGCAGCCTACGAGCAGTACTTC.

The chain recombines TRBV7-9 with TRBJ2-1, with TRBD2 as a possible D gene (6 bases). The CDR3 covers 13 residues. CDR1 and CDR2 from the germline V gene are SEHNR and FQNEAQ (reference sequence). Trimming shortened V by 5 bases and J by 6 bases, and 11 bases separated the two germline ends. CDR3 residues: CASSRGTPNEQFF. In DNA, the CDR3 is TGTGCCAGCAGCCGCGGGACTCCCAATGAGCAGTTCTTC.

This chain links TRBV7-9 with TRBJ2-7; 13 positions agree with TRBD2. With 5 bases clipped from V and 2 bases from J, the junction kept 9 bases outside the gene matches. The CDR3 loop spans 17 amino acids. Per germline, CDR1 SEHNR and CDR2 FQNEAQ (reference sequence). CDR3 in amino acids: CASSEGLAGEFPYEQYF. The DNA for the CDR3 is TGTGCCAGCAGCGAAGGACTAGCGGGAGAGTTTCCCTACGAGCAGTACTTC.

With respect to this clone: Other nucleotide sequences from this sample produce the same CDR3. The chain is built from TRBV11-3 and TRBJ2-7; D gene ambiguous. Germline V CDR1 and CDR2: SGHNT, YENEEA. The CDR3 totals 15 residues. Trimming took off 2 bases at V and 3 bases at J, with 14 bases between the two ends. In DNA, the CDR3 is TGTGCCAGCAGCTTAAACCCCGGGTTGGGCTACGAGCAGTACTTC. Translating it yields CASSLNPGLGYEQYF.

The rearrangement joins TRBV6-4 to TRBJ2-2; 9 nucleotides match TRBD1. Unmatched junction bases numbered 0, after V lost 0 bases and J lost 4 bases. The CDR3 has 15 amino acids. Looked up from germline, CDR1 is MRHNA and CDR2 is SNTAGT. The CDR3 reads CASSDSTGGTGELFF. In DNA form, the CDR3 reads TGTGCCAGCAGTGACTCGACAGGGGGCACCGGGGAGCTGTTTTTT.

The J gene is TRBJ1-2, the V gene TRBV6-1, with no clear D. This CDR3 comprises 15 residues. CDR1 MNHNS and CDR2 SASEGT come from the germline V gene. Trimming left V 5 bases short and J 1 base short, with 14 bases between. The CDR3 loop reads CASSPRGGSNYGYTF. CDR3 in DNA: TGTGCCAGCAGTCCCCGGGGTGGCAGTAACTATGGCTACACCTTC.

This sequence joins TRBV2 and TRBJ1-5, with 7 bases aligning to TRBD1. Trimming took 4 bases from V and 4 from J; bases not matched to a gene: 10. Germline V gives CDR1 SNHLY, CDR2 FYNNEI. The CDR3 has 16 residues. The CDR3 bases are TGTGCCAGCAGTGTTAAAGGGACAGTGTCTAATCAGCCCCAGCATTTT. Protein product: CASSVKGTVSNQPQHF.

CDR3 residues: CASSQAIGLAGGRSSYEQYF. In nucleotides, the CDR3 is TGTGCCAGCAGCCAAGCTATAGGACTAGCGGGAGGCCGTAGCTCCTACGAGCAGTACTTC. This rearrangement joins TRBV14 to TRBJ2-7; 14 positions agree with TRBD2. V was pared by 1 base and J by 0 bases, with 11 bases of the junction left unmatched. There are 20 residues in the CDR3. The germline V gene has CDR1 SGHDN and CDR2 FVKESK.

The chain joins TRBV7-2 to TRBJ2-7, with a weak D call TRBD2 (6 bases). The CDR3 consists of 13 residues. The germline CDR1 and CDR2 sequences are SGHTA and FQGNSA. The V end lost 3 bases, the J end lost 4 bases, and 10 bases lay between the germline ends. The CDR3 DNA sequence: TGTGCCAGCAGCTTCCTCGGGGGATACGAGCAGTACTTC. Amino acid sequence: CASSFLGGYEQYF.